Below, one TCR beta chain is given with its context. Antigen: not known. The sample has other DNA sequences that encode this CDR3 too. The entry originates in a study of graft-versus-host responses after intestinal transplantation. Study results and limitations: The study associated peak circulating GvH clone levels with early post-transplant HvG declines.

The table came from immunoSEQ multiplex PCR; TCRdb's copy has only in-frame clones and leaves some out. The sample has fewer than 90,000 clones, about 95% seen once; the top ten hold around 0.18%. Germline assignment: CDR1 SGHTA and CDR2 FQGTGA. V shed 3 bases and J shed 1 base, with 6 bases lying between them. The CDR3 extends over 13 amino acids. This receptor was taken from a human donor who was the organ donor for an intestinal transplant. The specimen was unstimulated CD4+ T cells sorted from spleen or lymph node cells, collected before transplant. V usage is TRBV7-3 and J usage is TRBJ1-1; tentative D call: TRBD1 (6 bases). The CDR3 DNA is TGTGCCAGCAGCTTGGACAGGAACACTGAAGCTTTCTTT. It encodes CASSLDRNTEAFF. Variable domain in full (rest from reference TRBV7-3 and TRBJ1-1): GAGVSQTPSNKVTEKGKYVELRCDPISGHTALYWYRQSLGQGPEFLIYFQGTGAADDSGLPNDRFFAVRPEGSVSTLKIQRTERGDSAVYLCASSLDRNTEAFFGQGTRLTVV.